This T cell receptor (beta chain) came from a study of blood T cells in healthy people across ages. General study points: Long-lived donors carried more naive CD4+ cells and greater diversity than aged donors. Older age went with lower TCR beta diversity per million T cells, in a roughly linear way.

This clonotype was recorded at least ten times. Its antigen is undetermined. The authors ran a second PCR of 7 to 11 cycles using a sample-barcoded 5' primer and a J-beta primer mix. TCRdb reanalysed the 5' RACE reads using MiXCR and keeps one entry per CDR3 protein. Among around 970,000 distinct CDR3 sequences listed, roughly half were seen once. The CDR3 is made up of 15 amino acids. Trimming took 3 bases from V and 2 from J, leaving 14 bases between them. CDR1 and CDR2 from the germline V gene are SGHRS and YFSETQ. The chain employs TRBV5-1 and TRBJ2-5; D call uncertain. Source material: blood. The source of this sequence is a woman aged 55-69 years in good health. CDR3 sequence: CASSSNTGSQETQYF. In DNA, the CDR3 is TGCGCCAGCAGCTCTAACACGGGCAGTCAAGAGACCCAGTACTTC.